A selection of T cell receptor beta chains follows, all from one sample in a study of T cells in Graves' hyperthyroidism and ophthalmopathy. TCRdb ran MiXCR on the multiplex PCR reads and lists one entry per CDR3 protein. This table has 490,000 or so distinct CDR3 sequences, 40% to 55% appearing once. Sequenced material: peripheral blood or thyroid tissue (not recorded which). These receptors were taken from an adult woman with Graves' disease, either hyperthyroidism or ophthalmopathy (not recorded which). The CDR3 runs from the conserved cysteine through the conserved F or W. The D gene is left open where the match is weak. Some rows mark clone size as missing; the rest say once, few, many or name a class of expanded clone.

>NA|TRBJ2-2|16|NA|TRBV10-2
CASSAERRGDPGELFF
TGCGCCAGCAGTGCTGAACGCCGAGGTGATCCCGGGGAGCTGTTTTTT
>NA|TRBJ2-2|17|once|TRBV28
CASSRSVASDHTGELFF
TGTGCCAGCAGTCGGTCTGTGGCTAGCGATCACACCGGGGAGCTGTTTTTT
>NA|TRBJ2-7|14|few|TRBV11-1
CASKRQDATYEQYF
TGTGCCAGCAAGAGACAGGACGCCACCTACGAGCAGTACTTC
>TRBD1|TRBJ1-6|18|NA|TRBV20-1
CSARKSRGGDRRESPLHF
TGCAGTGCTAGGAAATCACGGGGCGGGGACAGGAGGGAGTCACCCCTCCACTTT
>TRBD2|TRBJ2-7|15|few|TRBV5-1
CASSETTGLTYEQYF
TGCGCCAGCAGCGAAACAACGGGACTAACTTACGAGCAGTACTTC
>TRBD1|TRBJ1-4|17|NA|TRBV4-3
CASSQDRTQGAGEKLFF
TGCGCCAGCAGCCAAGATCGGACACAGGGGGCGGGTGAAAAACTGTTTTTT
>NA|TRBJ1-4|14|many|TRBV5-1
CASSFYSPSEKLFF
TGCGCCAGCAGCTTTTACAGCCCCTCCGAAAAACTGTTTTTT
>NA|TRBJ1-2|10|NA|TRBV20-1
CSASRAGYTF
TGCAGTGCTAGTCGCGCGGGCTACACCTTC
>NA|TRBJ1-2|12|many|TRBV7-9
CASSHRVGGYTF
TGTGCCAGCAGCCACAGGGTAGGCGGCTACACCTTC
>TRBD2|TRBJ2-7|14|once|TRBV29-1
CSVEGTSGNYEQYF
TGCAGCGTTGAGGGGACTAGCGGGAATTACGAGCAGTACTTC
>NA|TRBJ2-2|19|few|TRBV6-6
CASSLDNLRPWMKTGELFF
TGTGCCAGCAGCCTAGATAACTTGCGGCCATGGATGAAGACCGGGGAGCTGTTTTTT
>NA|TRBJ1-1|13|few|TRBV30
CAWSVLGATEAFF
TGTGCCTGGAGTGTACTTGGGGCCACTGAAGCTTTCTTT
>NA|TRBJ2-6|13|NA|TRBV11-2
CASSFGRGNVLTF
TGTGCCAGCAGCTTCGGCAGGGGCAACGTCCTGACTTTC